One and the same sample provided the 2 T cell receptor beta chains below, sequenced in a study of T cells expressing NK-cell markers. TCRdb re-called the 5' RACE reads; every CDR3 protein appears as one record, without DNA. The table lists about 300,000 distinct CDR3 sequences. Material: blood T cells: a sorted CD56 or NKG2C T cell subset, CD4+ or CD8+ T cells, or bulk PBMC T cells (not recorded which). The source is a woman aged 18 to 75 in good health.

The chain uses TRBV5-1 and TRBJ2-1; TCRdb proposes TRBD1, but this gene call is untestable without DNA. The CDR3 is 14 residues long. CDR1 is SGHRS, CDR2 YFSETQ, per germline. The CDR3 is CASSLDQGAGEQFF.

The chain links TRBV29-1 to TRBJ2-1; with no DNA, the TCRdb D assignment of TRBD2 cannot be verified. The length of the CDR3 is 18 residues. Germline V gives CDR1 SQVTM, CDR2 ANQGSEA. CDR3 in amino acids: CSVEVTSGRPLSYNEQFF.